This TCR beta chain was sequenced for a study of blood T cell repertoires in COVID-19. Generated by immunoSEQ multiplex PCR, the TCRdb table keeps only in-frame clones and is missing some. The sample gives 35,000 to 45,000 clones, roughly 78% of which show up once; around 20% is in the top ten. The CDR3 is 15 residues long. CDR1 is SGHRS and CDR2 is YFSETQ in the germline V gene. Trimming removed 2 bases at V and 0 bases at J, with 11 bases between. This sequence originates from a man aged 70 or older with acute or convalescent COVID-19. Material for sequencing was peripheral blood. V is TRBV5-1 and J is TRBJ1-1; maybe TRBD1 (6 bases). CDR3 coding DNA: TGCGCCAGCAGCTTTACACAGGGATTGAACACTGAAGCTTTCTTT. Its translation is CASSFTQGLNTEAFF.